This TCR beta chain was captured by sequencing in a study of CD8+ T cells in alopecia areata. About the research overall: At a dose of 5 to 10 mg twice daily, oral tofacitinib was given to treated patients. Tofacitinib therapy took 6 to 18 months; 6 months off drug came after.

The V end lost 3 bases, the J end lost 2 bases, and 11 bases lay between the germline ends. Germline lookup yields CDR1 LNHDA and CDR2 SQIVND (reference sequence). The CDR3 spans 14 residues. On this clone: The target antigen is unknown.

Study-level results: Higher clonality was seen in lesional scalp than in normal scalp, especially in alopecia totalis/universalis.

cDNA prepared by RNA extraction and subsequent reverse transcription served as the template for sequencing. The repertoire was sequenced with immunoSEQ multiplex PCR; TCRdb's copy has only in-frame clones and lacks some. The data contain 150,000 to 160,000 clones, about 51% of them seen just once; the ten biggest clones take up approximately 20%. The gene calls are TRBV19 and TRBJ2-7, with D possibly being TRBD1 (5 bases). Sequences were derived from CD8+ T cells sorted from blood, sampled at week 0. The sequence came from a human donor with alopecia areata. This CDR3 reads CASSMADTTYEQYF. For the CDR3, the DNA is TGTGCCAGTAGTATGGCGGACACAACCTACGAGCAGTACTTC.